Listed below are T cell receptor beta chains from one sample, sequenced in a study of blood T cell repertoires in COVID-19. Here immunoSEQ multiplex PCR was the method, and the copy in TCRdb shows in-frame clones only, minus some. This sample carries 150,000 to 200,000 clones, 70% to 90% of them seen once, and the ten largest clones take about 6%. Sequencing used PBMCs or T cells enriched from blood (not recorded which). The receptors were sampled from a man aged 40-50 years who had recovered from COVID-19. Each CDR3 is given with its conserved first and last residue. Each record gives: D gene, J gene, V gene, clone size, CDR3 protein, CDR3 DNA. A D gene is named only where the DNA matches it firmly. Part of the rows lack a size; the others show once, few, many or a class for expanded clones.

NA TRBJ2-2 TRBV9 NA CASRQGNTGELFF TGTGCCAGCCGGCAGGGGAACACCGGGGAGCTGTTTTTT
NA TRBJ1-2 TRBV10-1 NA CASSESLTTPYGYTF TGCGCCAGCAGTGAGTCCCTGACGACACCCTATGGCTACACCTTC
NA TRBJ1-5 TRBV30 NA CAWSKGDQPQHF TGTGCCTGGAGTAAGGGGGATCAGCCCCAGCATTTT
TRBD2 TRBJ2-3 TRBV9 NA CASSPSGGTDTQYF TGTGCCAGCAGCCCTAGCGGGGGCACAGATACGCAGTATTTT
NA TRBJ1-5 TRBV18 NA CASSEQGTNQPQHF TGTGCCAGCTCAGAACAGGGAACCAATCAGCCCCAGCATTTT
NA TRBJ2-3 TRBV27 NA CASSSPWSSERIDTQYF TGTGCCAGCAGTTCCCCTTGGAGCTCAGAAAGGATAGATACGCAGTATTTT
NA TRBJ2-3 TRBV28 NA CASSSPKDTQYF TGTGCCAGCAGTTCCCCTAAGGATACGCAGTATTTT
TRBD1 TRBJ1-1 TRBV7-3 NA CASSPVGQGSEAFF TGTGCCAGCAGCCCCGTGGGACAGGGATCTGAAGCTTTCTTT
TRBD1 TRBJ2-2 TRBV7-3 NA CASKDRGSLTGELFF TGTGCCAGCAAGGACAGGGGGTCTTTAACCGGGGAGCTGTTTTTT
NA TRBJ2-5 TRBV9 NA CASSAERAGGETQYF TGTGCCAGCAGCGCCGAAAGGGCTGGAGGGGAGACCCAGTACTTC
TRBD1 TRBJ1-2 TRBV4-2 NA CASSQSGTAYGYTF TGTGCCAGCAGCCAATCCGGGACAGCTTATGGCTACACCTTC
TRBD1 TRBJ1-4 TRBV6-5 few CASRAGTGDEKLFF TGTGCCAGCAGGGCCGGGACAGGGGATGAAAAACTGTTTTTT
NA TRBJ1-2 TRBV10-2 NA CASSESRRGGFSDGYTF TGCGCCAGCAGTGAGTCGAGGCGGGGTGGATTTTCCGATGGCTACACCTTC
TRBD2 TRBJ2-1 TRBV6-6 NA CATSTSGYNEQFF TGTGCCACTTCGACTAGCGGCTACAATGAGCAGTTCTTC
NA TRBJ1-4 TRBV6-6 NA CASTYFPGAEKLFF TGTGCCAGCACCTACTTTCCAGGGGCTGAAAAACTGTTTTTT
TRBD2 TRBJ2-3 TRBV10-3 NA CAINGLAGATDTQYF TGTGCCATCAATGGACTAGCGGGGGCAACAGATACGCAGTATTTT
NA TRBJ2-7 TRBV2 NA CASLRTLVKAYEQYF TGTGCCAGCTTAAGGACACTCGTTAAGGCCTACGAGCAGTACTTC
NA TRBJ2-1 TRBV12-3/TRBV12-4 NA CASSSDSGEQFF TGTGCCAGCAGTTCCGACAGTGGTGAGCAGTTCTTC
TRBD2 TRBJ2-7 TRBV6-5 NA CASSYASRGGYEQYF TGTGCCAGCAGTTACGCTTCCCGGGGGGGCTACGAGCAGTACTTC
NA TRBJ2-1 TRBV3-1/TRBV3-2 NA CASSQDPNRDEQFF TGTGCCAGCAGCCAAGATCCAAACCGCGATGAGCAGTTCTTC
NA TRBJ1-1 TRBV30 NA CAWSATGIEAFF TGTGCCTGGAGTGCGACCGGGATCGAAGCTTTCTTT
NA TRBJ1-1 TRBV12-3/TRBV12-4 NA CASSLEPTEAFF TGTGCCAGCAGTTTAGAGCCGACTGAAGCTTTCTTT
TRBD1 TRBJ1-2 TRBV6-5 NA CASSYSIGSGGSGYTF TGTGCCAGCAGTTACTCGATCGGCTCAGGGGGCAGTGGCTACACCTTC
TRBD1 TRBJ1-3 TRBV10-3 NA CAISSQGADGNTIYF TGTGCCATCAGTTCACAGGGGGCGGATGGAAACACCATATATTTT
TRBD1 TRBJ1-2 TRBV2 few CASSPGQGYGYTF TGTGCCAGCAGCCCCGGACAGGGCTATGGCTACACCTTC
NA TRBJ2-1 TRBV12-5 NA CASGLARQIIDEQFF TGTGCTAGTGGTTTGGCGAGACAGATTATTGATGAGCAGTTCTTC